This T cell receptor (beta chain) was retrieved from a study of blood T cell repertoires in COVID-19. The wider study: The samples span acute and convalescent COVID-19 from the United States, Italy and Spain. Nucleic acid was either cDNA or gDNA, and it came from T cells, B-cell-depleted T cells, or PBMCs.

CDR1 SGHVS and CDR2 FQNEAQ come from the germline V gene. The CDR3 sequence is 15 residues long. With 3 bases clipped from V and 2 bases from J, the junction kept 3 bases outside the gene matches. In the original processing: Amplified reference gene primers provided the basis for estimating nucleated cell counts. Assay used: immunoSEQ multiplex PCR; TCRdb lists only in-frame clones, some missing. The V and J calls and clone size come from that table; D and trimming were worked out from the DNA. The repertoire holds roughly 180,000 clones, roughly 81% seen once, with 10% to 15% in the top ten. The Seattle site enrolled patients during active infection and followed them longitudinally.

This chain joins TRBV7-8 and TRBJ2-1, with 8 bases fitting TRBD2. Sequences were obtained from peripheral blood. The receptor was isolated from a woman aged 80 or older with COVID-19, enrolled during active disease. DNA for the CDR3: TGTGCCAGCAGCTTTTCCGGGGGGGCCTACAATGAGCAGTTCTTC. It is translated as CASSFSGGAYNEQFF.